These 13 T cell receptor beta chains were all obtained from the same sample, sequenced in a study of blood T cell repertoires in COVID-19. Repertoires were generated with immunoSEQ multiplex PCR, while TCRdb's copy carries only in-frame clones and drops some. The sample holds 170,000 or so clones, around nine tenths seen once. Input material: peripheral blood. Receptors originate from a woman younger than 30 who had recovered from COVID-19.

In nucleotides, the CDR3 is TGTGCCAGCAGCCCTCCCTCTTCGGGGGGGAGGGGGGATACGCAGTATTTT. It encodes CASSPPSSGGRGDTQYF. The chain uses TRBV4-2 and TRBJ2-3; TRBD2 aligns across 8 bases. The J segment lost 6 bases and the V segment lost 4 bases, leaving 15 bases of the junction unmatched. The germline gives CDR1 LGHNA, CDR2 YNFKEQ. The CDR3 is made up of 17 amino acids.

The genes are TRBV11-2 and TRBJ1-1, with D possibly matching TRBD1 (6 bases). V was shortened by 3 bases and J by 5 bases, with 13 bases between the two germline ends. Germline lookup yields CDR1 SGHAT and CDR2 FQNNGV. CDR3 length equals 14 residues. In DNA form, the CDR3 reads TGTGCCAGCAGCTTCTCAACCGGACAGACTGAAGCTTTCTTT. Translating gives CASSFSTGQTEAFF.

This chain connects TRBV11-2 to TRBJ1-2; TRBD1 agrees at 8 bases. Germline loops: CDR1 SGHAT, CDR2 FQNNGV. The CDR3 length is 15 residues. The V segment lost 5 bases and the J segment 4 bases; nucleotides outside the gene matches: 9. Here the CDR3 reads CASSTRTGLIYGYTF. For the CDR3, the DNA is TGTGCCAGCAGCACCAGGACAGGGTTGATCTATGGCTACACCTTC. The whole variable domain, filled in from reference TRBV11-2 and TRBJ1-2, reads EAGVAQSPRYKIIEKRQSVAFWCNPISGHATLYWYQQILGQGPKLLIQFQNNGVVDDSQLPKDRFSAERLKGVDSTLKIQPAKLEDSAVYLCASSTRTGLIYGYTFGSGTRLTVV.

The CDR3 sequence: CASQPGTSSSYEQYV. CDR3 sequence (DNA): TGTGCCAGCCAACCCGGGACTAGCAGCTCCTACGAGCAGTACGTC. The J gene is TRBJ2-7, the V gene TRBV28, with TRBD2 matching over 9 bases. The ends lost 8 bases at V and 0 bases at J; junction bases unmatched: 8. There are 15 residues in the CDR3. The germline V gene encodes CDR1 MDHEN and CDR2 SYDVKM.

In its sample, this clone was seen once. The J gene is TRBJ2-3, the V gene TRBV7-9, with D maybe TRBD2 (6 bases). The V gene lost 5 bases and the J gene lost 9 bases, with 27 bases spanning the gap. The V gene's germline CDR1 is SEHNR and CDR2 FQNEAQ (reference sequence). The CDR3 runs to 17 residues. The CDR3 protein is CASSPGTPEGDTRTQYF. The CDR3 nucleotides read TGTGCCAGCAGCCCCGGGACCCCGGAGGGAGACACAAGGACGCAGTATTTT. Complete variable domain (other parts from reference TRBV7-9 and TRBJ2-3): DTGVSQNPRHKITKRGQNVTFRCDPISEHNRLYWYRQTLGQGPEFLTYFQNEAQLEKSRLLSDRFSAERPKGSFSTLEIQRTEQGDSAMYLCASSPGTPEGDTRTQYFGPGTRLTVL.

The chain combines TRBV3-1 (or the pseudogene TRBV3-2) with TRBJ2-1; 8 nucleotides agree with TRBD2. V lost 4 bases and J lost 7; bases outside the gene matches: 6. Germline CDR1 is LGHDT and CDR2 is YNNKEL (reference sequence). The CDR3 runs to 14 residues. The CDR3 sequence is CASSPPGTRNEQFF. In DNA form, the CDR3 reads TGTGCCAGCAGCCCCCCCGGGACTAGGAATGAGCAGTTCTTC.

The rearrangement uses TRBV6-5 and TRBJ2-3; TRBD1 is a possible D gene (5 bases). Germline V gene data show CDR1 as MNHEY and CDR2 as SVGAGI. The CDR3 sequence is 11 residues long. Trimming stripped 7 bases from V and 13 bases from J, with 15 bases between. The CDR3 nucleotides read TGTGCCAGCACCGACCGGACACAGGAGTATTTT. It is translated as CASTDRTQEYF.

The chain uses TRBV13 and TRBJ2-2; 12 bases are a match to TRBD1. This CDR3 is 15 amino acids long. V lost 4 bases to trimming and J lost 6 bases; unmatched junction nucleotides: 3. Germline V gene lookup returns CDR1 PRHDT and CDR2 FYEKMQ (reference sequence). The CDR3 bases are TGTGCCAGCAGCTCGGGACAGGGGGCTGCCGGGGAGCTGTTTTTT. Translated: CASSSGQGAAGELFF.

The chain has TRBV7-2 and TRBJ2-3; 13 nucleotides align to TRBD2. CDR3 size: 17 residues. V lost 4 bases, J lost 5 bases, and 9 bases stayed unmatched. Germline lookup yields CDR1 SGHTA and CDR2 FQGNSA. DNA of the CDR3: TGTGCCAGCAGCTCATTTGGACTAGCGGGAGTCGTAGATACGCAGTATTTT. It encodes CASSSFGLAGVVDTQYF.

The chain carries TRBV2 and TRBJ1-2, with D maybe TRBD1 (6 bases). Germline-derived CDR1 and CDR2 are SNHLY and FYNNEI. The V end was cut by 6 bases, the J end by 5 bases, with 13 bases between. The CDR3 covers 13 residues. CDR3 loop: CASSTQGFYGYTF. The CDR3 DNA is TGTGCCAGCAGCACACAGGGATTTTATGGCTACACCTTC.

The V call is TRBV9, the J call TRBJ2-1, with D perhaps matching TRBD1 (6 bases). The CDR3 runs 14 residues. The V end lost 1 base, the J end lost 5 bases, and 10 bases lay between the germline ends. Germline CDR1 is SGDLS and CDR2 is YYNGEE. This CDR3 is CASSVRAGDNEQFF. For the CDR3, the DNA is TGTGCCAGCAGCGTACGAGCAGGGGACAATGAGCAGTTCTTC.

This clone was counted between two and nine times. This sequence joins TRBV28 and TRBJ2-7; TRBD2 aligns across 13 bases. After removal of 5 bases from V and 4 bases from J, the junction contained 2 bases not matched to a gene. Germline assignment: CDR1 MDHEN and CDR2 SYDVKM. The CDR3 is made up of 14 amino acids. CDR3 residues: CASSKTSGRYEQYV. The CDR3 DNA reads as TGTGCCAGCAGTAAGACTAGCGGGAGGTACGAGCAGTACGTC.

The CDR3 DNA follows: TGTGCCAGCAGCTCCGAGACTACCACGATCGTTGAGCAGTTCTTC. The encoded protein is CASSSETTTIVEQFF. The rearrangement uses TRBV7-8 and TRBJ2-1, with a weak D call TRBD2 (5 bases). Trimming shortened V by 4 bases and J by 9 bases, and 19 bases separated the two germline ends. CDR3 length equals 15 residues. CDR1 is SGHVS, CDR2 FQNEAQ, per germline.